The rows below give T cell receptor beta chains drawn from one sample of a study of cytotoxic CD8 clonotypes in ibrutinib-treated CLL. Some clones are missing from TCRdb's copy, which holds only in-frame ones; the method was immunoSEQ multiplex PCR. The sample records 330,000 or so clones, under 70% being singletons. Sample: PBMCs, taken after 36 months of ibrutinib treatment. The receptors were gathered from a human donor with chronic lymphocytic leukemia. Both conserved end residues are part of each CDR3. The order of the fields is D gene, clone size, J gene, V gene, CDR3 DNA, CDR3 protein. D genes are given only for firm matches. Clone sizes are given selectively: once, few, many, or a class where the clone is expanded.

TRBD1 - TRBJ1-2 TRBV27 TGTGCCAGCAGTTTCGGGGGGACAGGCTATTATGGCTACACCTTC CASSFGGTGYYGYTF
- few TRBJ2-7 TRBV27 TGTGCCAGCAGCCACAGGGCAACCTACGAGCAGTACTTC CASSHRATYEQYF
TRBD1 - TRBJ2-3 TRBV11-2 TGTGCCAGCAGCTTAGGGGACAGACGCACCCCACCCCCAGATACGCAGTATTTT CASSLGDRRTPPPDTQYF
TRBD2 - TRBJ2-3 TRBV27 TGTGCCAGCAGTCTTGGACTAGCGGGAGTGGTAGATACGCAGTATTTT CASSLGLAGVVDTQYF
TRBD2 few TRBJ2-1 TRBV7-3 TGTGCCAGCAGCTTACTAGCGGGAGAAGTTGAGCAGTTCTTC CASSLLAGEVEQFF
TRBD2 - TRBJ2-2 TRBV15 TGTGCCACCAGCAGAGATAAGGGACTAGGCAACACCGGGGAGCTGTTTTTT CATSRDKGLGNTGELFF
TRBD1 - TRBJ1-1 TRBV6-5 TGTGCCAGCAGTTACTTACAGGGGGCTTTCGCTGAAGCTTTCTTT CASSYLQGAFAEAFF
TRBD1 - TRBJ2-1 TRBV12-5 TGTGCTAGTGGCCACTCCGACAGGGGTGGCCCCAATGAGCAGTTCTTC CASGHSDRGGPNEQFF
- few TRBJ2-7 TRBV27 TGTGCCAGCAGCTTAGCTGGACCCCCCTACGAGCAGTACTTC CASSLAGPPYEQYF
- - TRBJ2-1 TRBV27 TGTGCCAGCAGTTCCCTCGATGAGCAGTTCTTC CASSSLDEQFF
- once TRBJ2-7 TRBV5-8 TGTGCCAGCAGCTTGGTACCCTACGAGCAGTACTTC CASSLVPYEQYF
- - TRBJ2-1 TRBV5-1 TGCGCCAGCAGCAAAGCAGAGACCTACAATGAGCAGTTCTTC CASSKAETYNEQFF
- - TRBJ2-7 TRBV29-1 TGCAGCGTTGAAGGTAGTAACTCACCGGGGGAGCAGTACTTC CSVEGSNSPGEQYF
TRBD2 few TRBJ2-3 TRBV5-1 TGCGCCAGCATGGGACTAGCGGGGAGCACAGATACGCAGTATTTT CASMGLAGSTDTQYF
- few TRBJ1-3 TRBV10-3 TGTGCCATCAGTGGCGGGGCGGGAAACACCATATATTTT CAISGGAGNTIYF
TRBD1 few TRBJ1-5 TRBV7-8 TGTGCCAGCAGCTTAGCCAGGGGGCGAAGTCAGCCCCAGCATTTT CASSLARGRSQPQHF
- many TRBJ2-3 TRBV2 TGTGCCAGCAGGGCCGGGTATGGGGGAGGAGGAACAGATACGCAGTATTTT CASRAGYGGGGTDTQYF
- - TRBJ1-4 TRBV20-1 TGCAGTGCTAGTCTGTCAGAAAAACTGTTTTTT CSASLSEKLFF
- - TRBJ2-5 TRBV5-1 TGCGCCAGCAGCTTGGCCAAGCAGGTAGCTCCCCAAGAGACCCAGTACTTC CASSLAKQVAPQETQYF
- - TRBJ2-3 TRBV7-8 TGTGCCAGCAGCCCCGCGACAGCCCAGCCAGATACGCAGTATTTT CASSPATAQPDTQYF
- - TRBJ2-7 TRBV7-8 TGTGCCAGCAGTCCAGGGGGCGCGGGAGGCGAGCAGTACTTC CASSPGGAGGEQYF
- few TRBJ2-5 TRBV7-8 TGTGCCAGCAGCTTATCCCCACGGGAGACCCAGTACTTC CASSLSPRETQYF
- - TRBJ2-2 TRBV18 TGTGCCAGCTCATCCCTTAACAGGGTGGACACCGGGGAGCTGTTTTTT CASSSLNRVDTGELFF
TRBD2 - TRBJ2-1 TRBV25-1 TGTGCCAGCAGTGAAAGCAGCGGGGCACACAATGAGCAGTTCTTC CASSESSGAHNEQFF
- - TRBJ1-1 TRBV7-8 TGTGCCAGCAGGAGGGACTTATCGAACACTGAAGCTTTCTTT CASRRDLSNTEAFF